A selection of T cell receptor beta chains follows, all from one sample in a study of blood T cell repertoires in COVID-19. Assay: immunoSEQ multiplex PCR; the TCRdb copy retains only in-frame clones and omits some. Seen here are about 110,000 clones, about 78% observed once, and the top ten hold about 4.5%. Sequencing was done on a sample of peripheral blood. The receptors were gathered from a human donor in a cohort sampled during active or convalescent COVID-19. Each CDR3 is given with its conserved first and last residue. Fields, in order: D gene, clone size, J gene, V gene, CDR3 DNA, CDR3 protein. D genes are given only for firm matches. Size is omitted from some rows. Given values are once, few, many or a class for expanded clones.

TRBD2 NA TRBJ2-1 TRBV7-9 TGTGCCAGCAGCCCCAGACTAGCGGGGGGCTTGGATGAGCAGTTCTTC CASSPRLAGGLDEQFF
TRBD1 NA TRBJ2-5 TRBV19 TGTGCCAGTACCGACAGGGGGCGAAAAGAGACCCAGTACTTC CASTDRGRKETQYF
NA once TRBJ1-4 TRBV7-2 TGTGCCAGCAGCCCTCTTAAGGGGTCGACCACTTTGAATGAAAAACTGTTTTTT CASSPLKGSTTLNEKLFF
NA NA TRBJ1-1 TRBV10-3 TGTGCCATCAGTGATGGGGGGGATCTCACTGAAGCTTTCTTT CAISDGGDLTEAFF
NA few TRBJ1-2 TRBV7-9 TGTGCCAGCAACCCTGTGGAACAGCCCAACTATGGCTACACCTTC CASNPVEQPNYGYTF
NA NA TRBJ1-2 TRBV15 TGTGCCACCAGAGAGGGAGGGGACCCCTATGGCTACACCTTC CATREGGDPYGYTF
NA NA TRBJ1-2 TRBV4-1 TGCGCCAGCAGCCAAGGGACCGGGGTAGGAGGCTACACCTTC CASSQGTGVGGYTF
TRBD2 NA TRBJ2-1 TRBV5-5 TGTGCCAGCAGCTTGTTGGCGGGAGGTGGCAATGAGCAGTTCTTC CASSLLAGGGNEQFF
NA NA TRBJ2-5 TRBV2 TGTGCCAGCAGCACCGCTCAAGGCCGGGGGAGGCGAGAGACCCAGTACTTC CASSTAQGRGRRETQYF
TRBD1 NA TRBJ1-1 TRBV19 TGTGCCAGTAGTATTAGGCAGGGGGCGGCTTTCTTT CASSIRQGAAFF
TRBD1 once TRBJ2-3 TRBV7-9 TGTGCCAGCAGCTTAGGTCAGGGGGTAGCAGATACGCAGTATTTT CASSLGQGVADTQYF
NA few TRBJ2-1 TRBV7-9 TGTGCCAGCACCCCCCCATCCTACAATGAGCAGTTCTTC CASTPPSYNEQFF
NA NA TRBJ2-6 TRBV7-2 TGTGCCAGCAGCTTAATGAGCGCTGGGGCCAACGTCCTGACTTTC CASSLMSAGANVLTF
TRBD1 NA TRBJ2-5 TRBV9 TGTGCCAGCAGCGTAGCGACAGGGGGTCGGGAGACCCAGTACTTC CASSVATGGRETQYF
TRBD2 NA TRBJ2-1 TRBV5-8 TGTGCCAGCAGCTTATCTATTAAGAGACTAGCGGGGAACAATGAGCAGTTCTTC CASSLSIKRLAGNNEQFF
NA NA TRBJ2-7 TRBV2 TGTGCCAGCAGTGGGCTAGCGAGGCTCTACGAGCAGTACTTC CASSGLARLYEQYF
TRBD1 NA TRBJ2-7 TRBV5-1 TGCGCCAGCAGCTCCTCGGGGACAGGGTTTAACGAGCAGTACTTC CASSSSGTGFNEQYF
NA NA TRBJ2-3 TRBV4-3 TGCGCCAGCAGCCAAGCCCTCCGCCAGGGAGGAGGTCCAGATACGCAGTATTTT CASSQALRQGGGPDTQYF
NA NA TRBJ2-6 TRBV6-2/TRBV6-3 TGTGCCAGCAGTTTCGGTGCAACAGGGAGTGGGGCCAACGTCCTGACTTTC CASSFGATGSGANVLTF
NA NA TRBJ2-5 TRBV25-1 TGTGCCAGCAGTGAATCCGGCGCGCAGGGAGAGACCCAGTACTTC CASSESGAQGETQYF
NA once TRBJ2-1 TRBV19 TGTGCCAGTAGTCCCCCGTACGGGGGGCAGTTCTTC CASSPPYGGQFF
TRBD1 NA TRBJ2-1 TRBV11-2 TGTGCCAGCAGCAGCGACAGGGTTGAGCAGTTCTTC CASSSDRVEQFF
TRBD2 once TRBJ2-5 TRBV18 TGTGCCAGCGGACCTGGGGGGGGGACCCAAGAGACCCAGTACTTC CASGPGGGTQETQYF
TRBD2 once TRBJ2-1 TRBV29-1 TGCAGCGTCACCCGACTAGCGGGGATATATGAGCAGTTCTTC CSVTRLAGIYEQFF
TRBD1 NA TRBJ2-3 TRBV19 TGTGCCAGTAGTATTCAGGCGACAGGGAGCACAGATACGCAGTATTTT CASSIQATGSTDTQYF
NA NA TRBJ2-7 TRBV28 TGTGCCAGCAGTTTGGAGACTAGCTACGAGCAGTACTTC CASSLETSYEQYF
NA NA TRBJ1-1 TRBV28 TGTGCCAGCACCCCCGGGAGGGTCACTGAAGCTTTCTTT CASTPGRVTEAFF
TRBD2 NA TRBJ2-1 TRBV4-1 TGCGCCAGCAGCCAAGATGAAGGACTAGCGGGCAATGAGCAGTTCTTC CASSQDEGLAGNEQFF
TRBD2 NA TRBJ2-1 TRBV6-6 TGTGCCAGCAGTTACGGGACTAGCCGTCCCAATGAGCAGTTCTTC CASSYGTSRPNEQFF
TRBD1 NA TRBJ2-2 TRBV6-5 TGTGCCAGCAGTTACTCGGGACAGATAAACACCGGGGAGCTGTTTTTT CASSYSGQINTGELFF
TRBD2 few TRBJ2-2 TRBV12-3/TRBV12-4 TGTGCCAGCAGTCGGACTAGCGCCGGGGAGCTGTTTTTT CASSRTSAGELFF
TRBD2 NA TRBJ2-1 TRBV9 TGTGCCAGCAGCGTCCGACTAGCGGGGGTCCACAATGAGCAGTTCTTC CASSVRLAGVHNEQFF
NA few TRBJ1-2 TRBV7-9 TGTGCCAGCAGCTTTGGGACTGTGTATGGCTACACCTTC CASSFGTVYGYTF
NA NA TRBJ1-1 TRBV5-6 TGTGCCAGCCAGGCCTCCGACACTGAAGCTTTCTTT CASQASDTEAFF
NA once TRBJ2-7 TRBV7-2 TGTGCCAGCAGCTTAGATTACGGGACCTACGAGCAGTACTTC CASSLDYGTYEQYF
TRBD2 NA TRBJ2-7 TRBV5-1 TGCGCCAGCTCGCTCGGCGGGAGCTCCTACGAGCAGTACTTC CASSLGGSSYEQYF
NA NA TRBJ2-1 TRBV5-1 TGCGCCAGCAGCTTGGTCGACAGCCCAAGGATGAATGAGCAGTTCTTC CASSLVDSPRMNEQFF
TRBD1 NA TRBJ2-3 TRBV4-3 TGCGCCAGCAGCCAAGATCCAGGGGGTCCTTCTACGCAGTATTTT CASSQDPGGPSTQYF
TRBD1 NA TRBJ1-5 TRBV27 TGTGCCAGCAGTTACAGGGGTAGCAATCAGCCCCAGCATTTT CASSYRGSNQPQHF
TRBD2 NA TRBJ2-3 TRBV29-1 TGCAGCCCCAAGGAGCGCGGGAGGGCCAAAGATACGCAGTATTTT CSPKERGRAKDTQYF
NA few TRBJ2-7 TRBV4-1 TGCGCCAGCAGCCAGGGGGGAGGGCAGTACTTC CASSQGGGQYF
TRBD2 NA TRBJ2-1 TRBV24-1 TGTGCCACCAGTGATCGAGGACTAGCGGGAAATGAGCAGTTCTTC CATSDRGLAGNEQFF
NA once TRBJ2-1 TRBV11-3 TGTGCCAGCAGCTCCCGGGGGGGGACAGGGTCCAATGAGCAGTTCTTC CASSSRGGTGSNEQFF
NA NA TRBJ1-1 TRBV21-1 TGTGCCAGCAGCACACAGGGGGCGGAGGCTGAAGCTTTCTTT CASSTQGAEAEAFF
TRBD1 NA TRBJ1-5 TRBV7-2 TGTGCCAGCAGCTTAGCGCTTGGGACAGGAAGGCCGCCCCAGCATTTT CASSLALGTGRPPQHF
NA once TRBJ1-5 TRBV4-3 TGCGCCAGCAGCCAAGATTGGAGGGGCGGTGCGGGCAATCAGCCCCAGCATTTT CASSQDWRGGAGNQPQHF
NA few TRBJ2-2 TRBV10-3 TGTGCCATCAGTGAGTCCTGGGAGCTGTTTTTT CAISESWELFF
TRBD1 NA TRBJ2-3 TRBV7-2 TGTGCCAGCAGCTCCGACAGGGTGTTTGATACGCAGTATTTT CASSSDRVFDTQYF
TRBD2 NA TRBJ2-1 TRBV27 TGTGCCAGCAGTAAATCCCGAGGACTAGCTTTCGGAGAGCAGTTCTTC CASSKSRGLAFGEQFF
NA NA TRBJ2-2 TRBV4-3 TGCGCCAGCAGCCAGGTCAAACCGACTGGGCGGGCTGGACCCGGGGAGCTGTTTTTT CASSQVKPTGRAGPGELFF
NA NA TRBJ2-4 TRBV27 TGTGCCAGCAGTGGCCAGGGTGAGGTGGAAGCCAAAAACATTCAGTACTTC CASSGQGEVEAKNIQYF
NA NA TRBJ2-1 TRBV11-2 TGTGCCAGCAGCCACCAGGCCCATGAGCAGTTCTTC CASSHQAHEQFF
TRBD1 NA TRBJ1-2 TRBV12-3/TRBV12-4 TGTGCCAGTACACCACAGGGGGGGTATGGCTACACCTTC CASTPQGGYGYTF
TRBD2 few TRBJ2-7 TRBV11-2 TGTGCCAGCAGCTTAGGGCCGCTGGGGGGGGAGCAGTACTTC CASSLGPLGGEQYF
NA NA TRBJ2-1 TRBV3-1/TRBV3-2 TGTGCCAGCAGCTACGAGGGACTCAGGGGGAATGAGCAGTTCTTC CASSYEGLRGNEQFF